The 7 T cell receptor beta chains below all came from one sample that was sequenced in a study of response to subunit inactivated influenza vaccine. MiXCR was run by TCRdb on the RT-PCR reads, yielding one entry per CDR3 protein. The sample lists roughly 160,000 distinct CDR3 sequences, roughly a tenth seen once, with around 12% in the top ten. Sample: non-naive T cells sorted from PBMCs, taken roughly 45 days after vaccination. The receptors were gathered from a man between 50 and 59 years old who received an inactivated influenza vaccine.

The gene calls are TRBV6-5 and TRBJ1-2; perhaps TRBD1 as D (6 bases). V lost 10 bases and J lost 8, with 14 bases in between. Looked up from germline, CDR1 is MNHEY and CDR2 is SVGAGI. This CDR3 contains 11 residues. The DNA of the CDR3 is TGTGCCACCTACATGGGGGGCGGCTACACCTTC. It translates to CATYMGGGYTF.

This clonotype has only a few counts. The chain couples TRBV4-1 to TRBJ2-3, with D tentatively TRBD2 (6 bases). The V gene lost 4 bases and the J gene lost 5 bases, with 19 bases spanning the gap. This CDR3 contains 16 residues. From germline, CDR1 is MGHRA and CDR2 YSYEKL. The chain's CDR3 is CASSPIRRGSGDTQYF. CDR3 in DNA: TGCGCCAGCAGCCCCATCAGGCGGGGATCAGGAGATACGCAGTATTTT.

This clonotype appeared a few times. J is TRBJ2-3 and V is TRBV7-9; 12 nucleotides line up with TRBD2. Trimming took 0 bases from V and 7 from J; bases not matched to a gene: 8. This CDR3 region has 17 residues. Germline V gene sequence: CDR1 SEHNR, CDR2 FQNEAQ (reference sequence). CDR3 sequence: CASSLASSGRAPNTQYF. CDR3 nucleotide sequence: TGTGCCAGCAGCTTAGCCTCTAGCGGGAGGGCCCCTAATACGCAGTATTTT.

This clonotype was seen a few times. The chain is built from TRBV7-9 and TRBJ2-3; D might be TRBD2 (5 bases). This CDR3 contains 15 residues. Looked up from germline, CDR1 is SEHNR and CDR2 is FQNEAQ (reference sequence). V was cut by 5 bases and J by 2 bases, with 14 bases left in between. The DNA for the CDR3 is TGTGCCAGCAGCCCAGGCGGGTACATCACAGATACGCAGTATTTT. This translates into CASSPGGYITDTQYF.

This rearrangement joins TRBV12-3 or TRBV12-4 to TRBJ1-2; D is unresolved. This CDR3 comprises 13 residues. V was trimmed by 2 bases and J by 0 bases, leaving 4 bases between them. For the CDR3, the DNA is TGTGCCAGCAGTTTAAGTACTAACTATGGCTACACCTTC. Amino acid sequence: CASSLSTNYGYTF.

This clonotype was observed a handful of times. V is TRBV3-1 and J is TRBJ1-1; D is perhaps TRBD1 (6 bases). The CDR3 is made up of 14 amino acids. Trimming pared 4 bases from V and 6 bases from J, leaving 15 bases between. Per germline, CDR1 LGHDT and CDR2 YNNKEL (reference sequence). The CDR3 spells CASSRPGAQAEAFF. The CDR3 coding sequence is TGTGCCAGCAGCCGACCAGGGGCGCAAGCTGAAGCTTTCTTT.

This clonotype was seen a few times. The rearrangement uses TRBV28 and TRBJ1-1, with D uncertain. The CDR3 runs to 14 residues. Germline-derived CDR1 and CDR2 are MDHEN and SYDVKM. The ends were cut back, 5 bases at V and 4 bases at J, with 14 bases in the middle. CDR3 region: CASSAGGMGTEAFF. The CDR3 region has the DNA TGTGCCAGCAGTGCCGGAGGCATGGGCACTGAAGCTTTCTTT.